The 20 T cell receptor beta chains listed next were all sequenced from one sample in a study of CD8 T cells in Susac syndrome. The RNA input was 0.5 to 1 ug, and it was reverse transcribed with random hexamers. TCRdb re-called the immunoSEQ multiplex PCR reads through MiXCR, storing one row per CDR3 protein. This sample has 180,000 or so distinct CDR3 sequences, with about 95% found just once. The specimen was CD4+ T cells from PBMCs. These receptors originate from a human donor in good health.

This clonotype occurred once. The genes are TRBV5-1 and TRBJ1-1; TRBD1 might be the D (6 bases). Trimming cost V 0 bases and J 10 bases, with 16 bases left between them. The V gene's germline CDR1 is SGHRS and CDR2 YFSETQ. The CDR3 has 14 residues. The CDR3 DNA reads TGCGCCAGCAGCTTGGCCCTGGACCCGGGGGCAGCTTTCTTT. Amino acids: CASSLALDPGAAFF.

The V call is TRBV24-1, the J call TRBJ2-5, with 10 bases identical to TRBD2. The junction had 4 bases not matched to a gene; V was cut back by 2 bases and J by 2 bases. There are 16 residues in the CDR3. CDR1 KGHDR and CDR2 SFDVKD come from the germline V gene. The CDR3 protein is CATSDSRAGGQETQYF. CDR3 coding DNA: TGTGCCACCAGTGATTCTCGAGCGGGGGGGCAAGAGACCCAGTACTTC.

The gene calls are TRBV27 and TRBJ2-7; 8 bases agree with TRBD1. V gave up 4 bases and J gave up 7 bases; unmatched junction bases: 9. CDR3 size: 14 residues. CDR1 and CDR2 (germline): MNHEY, SMNVEV (reference sequence). The CDR3, as DNA: TGTGCCAGCAGTTATTGGGACAGGAGGGGTGAGCAGTACTTC. Its translation is CASSYWDRRGEQYF.

The genes are TRBV3-1 and TRBJ1-1; possibly TRBD1 for D (6 bases). Germline CDR1 and CDR2: LGHDT and YNNKEL (reference sequence). The V end was cut by 4 bases, the J end by 3 bases, with 15 bases between. The CDR3 is 15 amino acids. DNA for the CDR3: TGTGCCAGCAGCCCCGGGGGCCCGGGGGACACTGAAGCTTTCTTT. The encoded protein is CASSPGGPGDTEAFF.

This clonotype was detected once. The chain employs TRBV6-5 and TRBJ1-2, with 9 bases identical to TRBD1. The CDR3 is 14 amino acids. Germline CDR1 reads MNHEY; CDR2 reads SVGAGI. Trimming cost V 0 bases and J 8 bases; bases outside gene matches: 4. CDR3 region: CASSYSKDRGGYTF. In DNA, the CDR3 is TGTGCCAGCAGTTACTCGAAGGACAGGGGCGGCTACACCTTC.

In its sample, this clonotype was seen a few times. DNA of the CDR3: TGTGCCAGCAGCTTGACGGCGGGGGGGCGCGGCGGGGAGCTGTTTTTT. Translation gives CASSLTAGGRGGELFF. The V and J genes are TRBV5-4 and TRBJ2-2; 9 bases are shared with TRBD2. Losses at the gene ends were 1 base for V and 7 bases for J; bases not matched to a gene: 8. Looked up from germline, CDR1 is SGHNT and CDR2 is YYREEE (reference sequence). The CDR3 consists of 16 residues.

The chain joins TRBV20-1 to TRBJ2-7; D possibly matches TRBD1 or TRBD2 (5 bases each). This CDR3 has 13 amino acids. V lost 5 bases, J lost 0 bases, and 11 bases lay in between. Per the germline V gene, CDR1 is DFQATT and CDR2 is SNEGSKA (reference sequence). CDR3 loop: CSAGDGRSYEQYF. CDR3 nucleotides: TGCAGTGCTGGGGACGGACGCTCCTACGAGCAGTACTTC.

The chain joins TRBV9 to TRBJ2-1; 7 positions match TRBD1. V gave up 0 bases and J gave up 9 bases; unmatched junction bases: 9. Germline V CDR1 and CDR2: SGDLS, YYNGEE. The CDR3 spans 15 residues. The DNA for the CDR3 is TGTGCCAGCAGCGTAGGGTCAGGGGGTCACAGTGAGCAGTTCTTC. Protein: CASSVGSGGHSEQFF.

The V and J genes are TRBV3-1 and TRBJ2-7; TRBD2 is a possible D gene (6 bases). There are 15 residues in the CDR3. V was trimmed by 2 bases and J by 2 bases, leaving 13 bases between them. Germline CDR1 reads LGHDT; CDR2 reads YNNKEL (reference sequence). This CDR3 is CASSQWDSSTYEQYF. CDR3 in DNA: TGTGCCAGCAGCCAATGGGACTCCTCAACCTACGAGCAGTACTTC.

V and J are TRBV5-1 and TRBJ1-4, with TRBD1 matching 10 bases. The germline CDR1 and CDR2 sequences are SGHRS and YFSETQ. Germline trimming cut 3 bases from V and 8 bases from J; bases unmatched to any gene: 7. This CDR3 is 15 amino acids long. CDR3 nucleotide sequence: TGCGCCAGCAGCTCCGTGACAGGGGGCGGGGAAAAACTGTTTTTT. It translates to CASSSVTGGGEKLFF. The complete variable domain, with remaining parts taken from reference TRBV5-1 and TRBJ1-4, reads KAGVTQTPRYLIKTRGQQVTLSCSPISGHRSVSWYQQTPGQGLQFLFEYFSETQRNKGNFPGRFSGRQFSNSRSEMNVSTLELGDSALYLCASSSVTGGGEKLFFGSGTQLSVL.

As regards this clonotype: At one end, the junction sequence differs from germline, possibly due to a read error. The rearrangement joins TRBV30 to TRBJ1-2; D is unresolved. The CDR3 extends over 13 amino acids. Germline V lookup: CDR1 GTSNPN, CDR2 SVGIG (reference sequence). CDR3 in DNA: TGTGCCTGGAGAACGGGCCAGATCTATGGCTACACCTTT. Translating it yields CAWRTGQIYGYTF.

The CDR3 DNA sequence: TGCAGTGCTAGGAGGACAGGGGAAAACACTGAAGCTTTCTTT. This translates into CSARRTGENTEAFF. The V gene is TRBV20-1, the J gene TRBJ1-1; the match to TRBD1 covers 9 bases. After removal of 3 bases from V and 2 bases from J, the junction contained 4 bases not matched to a gene. Germline-derived CDR1 and CDR2 are DFQATT and SNEGSKA (reference sequence). The CDR3 consists of 14 residues.

The sample holds one count of this clonotype. The CDR3 region is CACEPWGLNYGYTF. CDR3 DNA sequence: TGTGCCTGCGAACCTTGGGGGCTTAACTATGGCTACACCTTC. The V call is TRBV30, the J call TRBJ1-2; the D gene is possibly TRBD1 (6 bases). V dropped 6 bases and J dropped 1 base, with 15 bases sitting between them. The germline V gene has CDR1 GTSNPN and CDR2 SVGIG (reference sequence). This CDR3 region has 14 residues.

The chain carries TRBV3-1 and TRBJ1-1; perhaps TRBD1 as D (6 bases). V was clipped by 5 bases and J by 11 bases, with 18 bases between them. Germline V gene lookup returns CDR1 LGHDT and CDR2 YNNKEL (reference sequence). The CDR3 length is 13 residues. The CDR3 DNA is TGTGCCAGCAGCTCCAGGGGTACCGGTCTGGCTTTCTTT. Residues: CASSSRGTGLAFF.

The chain recombines TRBV5-6 with TRBJ2-2; D gene uncertain. Germline V gene lookup returns CDR1 SGHDT and CDR2 YYEEEE. Trimming cost V 5 bases and J 3 bases, with 17 bases left between them. The CDR3 covers 16 residues. CDR3 DNA: TGTGCCAGCAGTTACACGTCGGTGGGTTACACCGGGGAGCTGTTTTTT. Protein product: CASSYTSVGYTGELFF.

The V call is TRBV12-3 or TRBV12-4, the J call TRBJ2-5, with a possible D match to TRBD1 (6 bases). The CDR3 is 12 amino acids. Trimming removed 2 bases from V and 7 bases from J, with 8 bases in between. CDR3 nucleotides: TGTGCCAGCAGTTTACAGGGGCGGACCCAGTACTTC. Protein: CASSLQGRTQYF.

The gene calls are TRBV7-9 and TRBJ1-1; TRBD1 matches at 9 bases. V gave up 7 bases and J gave up 1 base; unmatched junction bases: 4. Looked up from germline, CDR1 is SEHNR and CDR2 is FQNEAQ (reference sequence). The CDR3 consists of 14 residues. The CDR3 reads CASTIQGANTEAFF. As DNA, the CDR3 is TGTGCCAGCACCATACAGGGGGCGAACACTGAAGCTTTCTTT. The full variable domain, its missing parts supplied by reference TRBV7-9 and TRBJ1-1, is DTGVSQNPRHKITKRGQNVTFRCDPISEHNRLYWYRQTLGQGPEFLTYFQNEAQLEKSRLLSDRFSAERPKGSFSTLEIQRTEQGDSAMYLCASTIQGANTEAFFGQGTRLTVV.

The chain combines TRBV2 with TRBJ2-1; D not certain. Germline CDR1 SNHLY, CDR2 FYNNEI. The CDR3 is 14 residues long. Between the trimmed V and J ends, which lost 0 bases and 0 bases, there was a span of 3 bases. CDR3: CASSEAGSYNEQFF. In DNA, the CDR3 is TGTGCCAGCAGTGAAGCGGGCTCCTACAATGAGCAGTTCTTC.

V gene TRBV19 combines with J gene TRBJ1-1; 7 nucleotides agree with TRBD1. The CDR3 totals 13 residues. Per germline, CDR1 LNHDA and CDR2 SQIVND (reference sequence). V lost 10 bases to trimming and J lost 5 bases; unmatched junction nucleotides: 10. CDR3 sequence: CATSDRTGTEAFF. The CDR3 coding sequence is TGTGCCACTTCCGATCGGACAGGAACTGAAGCTTTCTTT.

The chain is built from TRBV14 and TRBJ2-5; no definite D call. CDR1 and CDR2 (germline): SGHDN, FVKESK. The length of the CDR3 is 13 residues. V dropped 0 bases and J dropped 5 bases, with 7 bases sitting between them. Here the CDR3 reads CASSQERVETQYF. The CDR3 bases are TGTGCCAGCAGCCAAGAAAGGGTCGAGACCCAGTACTTC.